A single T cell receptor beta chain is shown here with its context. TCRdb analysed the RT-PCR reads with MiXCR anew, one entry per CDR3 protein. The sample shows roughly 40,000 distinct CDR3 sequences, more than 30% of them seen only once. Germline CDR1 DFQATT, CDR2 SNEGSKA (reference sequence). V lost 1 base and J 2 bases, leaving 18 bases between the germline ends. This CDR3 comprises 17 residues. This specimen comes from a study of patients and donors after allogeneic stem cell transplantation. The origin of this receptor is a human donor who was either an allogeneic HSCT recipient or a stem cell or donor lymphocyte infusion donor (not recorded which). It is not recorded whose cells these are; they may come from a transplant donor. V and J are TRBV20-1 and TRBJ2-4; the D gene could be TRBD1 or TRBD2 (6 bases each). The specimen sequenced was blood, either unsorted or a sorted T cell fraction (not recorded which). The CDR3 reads CSARVPRGGQSKNIQYF. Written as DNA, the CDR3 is TGCAGTGCTAGAGTGCCGAGGGGAGGACAGTCCAAAAACATTCAGTACTTC.